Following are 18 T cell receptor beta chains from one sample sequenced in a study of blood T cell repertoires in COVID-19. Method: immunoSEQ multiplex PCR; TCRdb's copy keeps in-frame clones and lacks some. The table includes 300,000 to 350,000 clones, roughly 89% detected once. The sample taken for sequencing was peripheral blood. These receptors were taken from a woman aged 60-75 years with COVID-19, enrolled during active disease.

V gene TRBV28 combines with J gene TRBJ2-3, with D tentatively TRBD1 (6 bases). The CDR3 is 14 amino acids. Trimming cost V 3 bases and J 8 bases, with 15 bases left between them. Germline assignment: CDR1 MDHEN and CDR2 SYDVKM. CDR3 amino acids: CASSLGARLATQYF. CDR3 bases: TGTGCCAGCAGTTTGGGGGCGAGGTTAGCTACGCAGTATTTT.

CDR3 sequence: CASSAHRTGDYGYTF. The CDR3 DNA follows: TGTGCCAGCAGTGCCCACCGGACAGGGGACTATGGCTACACCTTC. The chain joins TRBV25-1 to TRBJ1-2; TRBD1 matches at 9 bases. The V gene's germline CDR1 is MGHDK and CDR2 SYGVNS. Trimming at V came to 4 bases and at J to 3 bases, leaving 6 bases not matched to a gene. This CDR3 has 15 residues.

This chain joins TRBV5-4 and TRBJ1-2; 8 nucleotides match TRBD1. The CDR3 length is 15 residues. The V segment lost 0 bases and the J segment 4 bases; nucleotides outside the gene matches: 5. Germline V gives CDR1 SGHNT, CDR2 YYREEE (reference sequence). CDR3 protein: CASSLDTGGGYGYTF. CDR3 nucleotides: TGTGCCAGCAGCTTGGACACAGGGGGAGGCTATGGCTACACCTTC.

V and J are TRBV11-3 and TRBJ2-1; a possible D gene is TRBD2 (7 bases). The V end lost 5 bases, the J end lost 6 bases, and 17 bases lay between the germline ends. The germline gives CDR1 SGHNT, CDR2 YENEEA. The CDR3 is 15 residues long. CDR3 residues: CASSRGGGDFNEQFF. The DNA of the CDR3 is TGTGCCAGCAGCCGAGGGGGGGGAGATTTCAATGAGCAGTTCTTC.

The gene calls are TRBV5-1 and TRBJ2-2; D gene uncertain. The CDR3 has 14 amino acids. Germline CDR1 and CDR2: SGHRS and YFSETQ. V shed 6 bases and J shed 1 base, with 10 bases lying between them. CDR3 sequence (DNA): TGCGCCAGCACAGATAACCAGAACACCGGGGAGCTGTTTTTT. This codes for CASTDNQNTGELFF.

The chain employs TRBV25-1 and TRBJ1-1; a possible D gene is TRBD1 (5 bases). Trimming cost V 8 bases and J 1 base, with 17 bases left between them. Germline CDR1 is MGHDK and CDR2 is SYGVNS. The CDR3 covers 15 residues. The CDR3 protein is CASLGIGGRNTEAFF. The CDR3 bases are TGTGCCAGCTTGGGGATCGGGGGGAGGAACACTGAAGCTTTCTTT.

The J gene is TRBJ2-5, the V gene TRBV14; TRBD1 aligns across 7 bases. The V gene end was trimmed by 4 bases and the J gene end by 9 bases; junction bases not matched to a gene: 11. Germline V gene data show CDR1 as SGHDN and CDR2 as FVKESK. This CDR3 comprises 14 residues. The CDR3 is CASSPQTGLRSQYF. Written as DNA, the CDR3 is TGTGCCAGCAGCCCCCAGACAGGGCTAAGGTCCCAGTACTTC.

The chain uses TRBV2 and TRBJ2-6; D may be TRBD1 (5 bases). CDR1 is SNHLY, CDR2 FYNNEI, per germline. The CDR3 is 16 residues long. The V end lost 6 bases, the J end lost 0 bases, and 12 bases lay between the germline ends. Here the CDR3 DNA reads TGTGCCAGCAGCCGGGCCCAGGGCTCTGGGGCCAACGTCCTGACTTTC. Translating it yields CASSRAQGSGANVLTF.

Here the CDR3 reads CASSYKNTEAFF. CDR3 coding DNA: TGTGCCAGCAGTTACAAGAACACTGAAGCTTTCTTT. The rearrangement uses TRBV2 and TRBJ1-1; no firm D call. The CDR3 has 12 amino acids. Germline CDR1 SNHLY, CDR2 FYNNEI. Trimming shortened V by 5 bases and J by 1 base, and 5 bases separated the two germline ends. The full variable domain, in which reference TRBV2 and TRBJ1-1 provide the parts outside the CDR3, is EPEVTQTPSHQVTQMGQEVILRCVPISNHLYFYWYRQILGQKVEFLVSFYNNEISEKSEIFDDQFSVERPDGSNFTLKIRSTKLEDSAMYFCASSYKNTEAFFGQGTRLTVV.

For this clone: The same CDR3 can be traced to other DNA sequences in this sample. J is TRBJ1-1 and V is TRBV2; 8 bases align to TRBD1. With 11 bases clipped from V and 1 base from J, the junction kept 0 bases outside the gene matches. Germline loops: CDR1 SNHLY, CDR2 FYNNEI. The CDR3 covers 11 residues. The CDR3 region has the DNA TGTGCCGGGACAGGGAACACTGAAGCTTTCTTT. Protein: CAGTGNTEAFF.

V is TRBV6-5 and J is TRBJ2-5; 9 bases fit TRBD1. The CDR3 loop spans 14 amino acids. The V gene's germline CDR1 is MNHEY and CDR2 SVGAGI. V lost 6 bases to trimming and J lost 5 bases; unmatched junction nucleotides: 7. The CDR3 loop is CASRGTGQGETQYF. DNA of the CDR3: TGTGCCAGCAGGGGGACAGGGCAAGGGGAGACCCAGTACTTC.

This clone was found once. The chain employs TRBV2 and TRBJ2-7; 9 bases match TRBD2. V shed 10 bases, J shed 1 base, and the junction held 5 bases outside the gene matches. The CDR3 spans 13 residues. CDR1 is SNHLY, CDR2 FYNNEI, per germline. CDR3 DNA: TGTGCCACCCTGACTAGCGGATCCTACGAGCAGTACTTC. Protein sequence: CATLTSGSYEQYF.

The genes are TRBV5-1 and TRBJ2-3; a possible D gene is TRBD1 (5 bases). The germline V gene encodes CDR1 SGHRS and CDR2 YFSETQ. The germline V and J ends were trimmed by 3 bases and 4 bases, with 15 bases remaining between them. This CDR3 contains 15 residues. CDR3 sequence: CASSWKQGIADTQYF. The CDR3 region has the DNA TGCGCCAGCAGCTGGAAGCAGGGCATCGCAGATACGCAGTATTTT. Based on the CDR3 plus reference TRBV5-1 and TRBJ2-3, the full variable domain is KAGVTQTPRYLIKTRGQQVTLSCSPISGHRSVSWYQQTPGQGLQFLFEYFSETQRNKGNFPGRFSGRQFSNSRSEMNVSTLELGDSALYLCASSWKQGIADTQYFGPGTRLTVL.

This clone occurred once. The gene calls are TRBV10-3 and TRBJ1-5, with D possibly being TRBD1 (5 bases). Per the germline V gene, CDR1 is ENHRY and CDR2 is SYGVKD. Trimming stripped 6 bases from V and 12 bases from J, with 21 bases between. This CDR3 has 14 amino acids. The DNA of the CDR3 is TGTGCCATCAGCGCGCATGCCGGGACTATGGACCAGCATTTT. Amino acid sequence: CAISAHAGTMDQHF.

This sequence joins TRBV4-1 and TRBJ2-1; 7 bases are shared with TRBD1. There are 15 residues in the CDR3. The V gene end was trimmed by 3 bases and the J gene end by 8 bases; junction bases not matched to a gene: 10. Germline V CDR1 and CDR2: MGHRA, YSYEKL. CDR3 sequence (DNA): TGCGCCAGCAGCCAGTACCAGGACAGGACCTATGAGCAGTTCTTC. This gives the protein CASSQYQDRTYEQFF.

The CDR3 spells CAISDSTGELFF. The DNA of the CDR3 is TGTGCCATCAGTGACTCAACAGGGGAGCTGTTTTTT. V and J are TRBV10-3 and TRBJ2-2; no reliable D call. This CDR3 contains 12 residues. Germline V lookup: CDR1 ENHRY, CDR2 SYGVKD. With 3 bases removed from V and 8 bases from J, the gap between germline ends came to 7 bases.

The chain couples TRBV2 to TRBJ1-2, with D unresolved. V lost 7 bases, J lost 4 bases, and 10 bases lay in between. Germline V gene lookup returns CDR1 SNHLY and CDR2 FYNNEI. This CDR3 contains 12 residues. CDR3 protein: CASKDSRYGYTF. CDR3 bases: TGTGCCAGCAAAGACTCCCGCTATGGCTACACCTTC.

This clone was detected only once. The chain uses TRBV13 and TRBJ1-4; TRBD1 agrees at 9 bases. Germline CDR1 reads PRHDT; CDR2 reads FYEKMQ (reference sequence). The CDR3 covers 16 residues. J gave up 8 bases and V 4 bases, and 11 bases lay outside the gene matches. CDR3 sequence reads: CASSSQTGGSKEKLFF. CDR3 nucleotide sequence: TGTGCCAGCAGCTCCCAAACAGGGGGCAGTAAGGAAAAACTGTTTTTT.